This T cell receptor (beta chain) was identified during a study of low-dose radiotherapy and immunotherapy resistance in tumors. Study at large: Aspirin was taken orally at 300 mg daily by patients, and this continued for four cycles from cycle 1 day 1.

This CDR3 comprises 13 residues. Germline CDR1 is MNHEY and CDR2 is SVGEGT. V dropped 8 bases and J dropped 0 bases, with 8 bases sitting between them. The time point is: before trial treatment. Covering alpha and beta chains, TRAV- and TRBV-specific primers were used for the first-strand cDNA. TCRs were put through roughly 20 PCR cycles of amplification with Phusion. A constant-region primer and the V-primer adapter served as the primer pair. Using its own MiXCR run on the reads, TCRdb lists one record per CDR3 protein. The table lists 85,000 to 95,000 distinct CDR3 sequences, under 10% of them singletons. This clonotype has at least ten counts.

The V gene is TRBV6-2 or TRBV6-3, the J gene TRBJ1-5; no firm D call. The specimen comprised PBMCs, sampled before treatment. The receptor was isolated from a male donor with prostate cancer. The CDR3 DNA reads TGTGCCAGCTCCGGGGATAGCAATCAGCCCCAGCATTTT. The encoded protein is CASSGDSNQPQHF.